The 26 T cell receptor beta chains reported below all come from one sample, sequenced in a study of blood T cell repertoires in COVID-19. The protocol was immunoSEQ multiplex PCR, while the TCRdb copy is restricted to in-frame clones and leaves out a portion. The data hold about 220,000 clones, with 85% to 90% observed a single time. Sequenced sample: PBMCs or T cells enriched from blood (not recorded which). The receptors come from a woman in her late teens or twenties in a cohort exposed to, infected with or recovered from COVID-19 (not recorded which).

This sequence joins TRBV2 and TRBJ1-3; 8 nucleotides align to TRBD1. The V gene end was trimmed by 3 bases and the J gene end by 4 bases; junction bases not matched to a gene: 5. The CDR3 runs 15 residues. Germline lookup yields CDR1 SNHLY and CDR2 FYNNEI. CDR3 sequence: CASSDLAGGGNTIYF. The DNA for the CDR3 is TGTGCCAGCAGTGACTTGGCAGGGGGCGGAAACACCATATATTTT.

This sequence joins TRBV2 and TRBJ2-1; D perhaps matches TRBD1 (5 bases). Germline V CDR1 and CDR2: SNHLY, FYNNEI. CDR3 length: 16 amino acids. V was trimmed by 0 bases and J by 0 bases, leaving 9 bases between them. The CDR3 sequence: CASSEARQSSYNEQFF. The CDR3 region has the DNA TGTGCCAGCAGTGAAGCTAGACAGAGCTCCTACAATGAGCAGTTCTTC.

This chain connects TRBV7-6 to TRBJ2-1; a weak D match, TRBD2 (6 bases). Germline loops: CDR1 SGHVS, CDR2 FNYEAQ. Trimming pared 5 bases from V and 6 bases from J, leaving 20 bases between. The CDR3 is 16 amino acids. CDR3: CASSLGAGFTVNEQFF. CDR3 nucleotide sequence: TGTGCCAGCAGCCTAGGAGCGGGTTTCACAGTCAATGAGCAGTTCTTC.

This clone was recorded a few times. V gene TRBV2 combines with J gene TRBJ2-1; weak D call: TRBD2 (6 bases). Trimming stripped 8 bases from V and 9 bases from J, with 11 bases between. CDR1 is SNHLY and CDR2 is FYNNEI in the germline V gene. This CDR3 contains 11 residues. The CDR3 reads CASGGMSEQFF. Here the CDR3 DNA reads TGTGCCAGCGGGGGGATGAGTGAGCAGTTCTTC.

V usage is TRBV5-6 and J usage is TRBJ2-4; TRBD1 is a possible D gene (5 bases). V lost 0 bases and J lost 1, with 11 bases in between. The germline V gene has CDR1 SGHDT and CDR2 YYEEEE. This CDR3 spans 16 amino acids. The chain's CDR3 is CASSLASQAAKNIQYF. DNA of the CDR3: TGTGCCAGCAGCTTGGCCTCACAGGCTGCCAAAAACATTCAGTACTTC.

This rearrangement joins TRBV19 to TRBJ2-3, with a possible D match to TRBD2 (6 bases). The CDR3 is 10 residues long. V dropped 9 bases and J dropped 8 bases, with 9 bases sitting between them. The germline V gene has CDR1 LNHDA and CDR2 SQIVND (reference sequence). This CDR3 reads CASEGGTQYF. The CDR3 nucleotides read TGTGCCAGCGAGGGAGGTACGCAGTATTTT.

V gene TRBV28 combines with J gene TRBJ1-5; 7 nucleotides align to TRBD1. This CDR3 has 15 residues. V dropped 5 bases and J dropped 5; count of bases not matched to a gene: 9. CDR1 and CDR2 (germline): MDHEN, SYDVKM. The DNA for the CDR3 is TGTGCCAGCAGTCTCCCAGGGGACAGTGATCAGCCCCAGCATTTT. Translation gives CASSLPGDSDQPQHF.

The count of this clone is one. The V gene is TRBV24-1, the J gene TRBJ2-1; D gene uncertain. The germline gives CDR1 KGHDR, CDR2 SFDVKD. There are 12 residues in the CDR3. The V gene lost 4 bases and the J gene lost 9 bases, with 9 bases spanning the gap. The CDR3 region has the DNA TGTGCCACCAGTGAACCCCTAAGTGAGCAGTTCTTC. Its protein product is CATSEPLSEQFF.

The rearrangement joins TRBV9 to TRBJ1-1, with TRBD1 identical over 7 bases. In germline, CDR1 is SGDLS, CDR2 YYNGEE. The ends lost 2 bases at V and 4 bases at J; junction bases unmatched: 8. The CDR3 spans 15 residues. The CDR3 spells CASSVEGGAITEAFF. The CDR3 DNA is TGTGCCAGCAGCGTCGAAGGGGGCGCGATCACTGAAGCTTTCTTT.

The chain couples TRBV5-4 to TRBJ1-1; 7 bases match TRBD1. V shed 4 bases, J shed 1 base, and the junction held 4 bases outside the gene matches. The CDR3 extends over 14 amino acids. Germline CDR1 reads SGHNT; CDR2 reads YYREEE (reference sequence). The CDR3 bases are TGTGCCAGCAGCGCGACAGGGAGGAACACTGAAGCTTTCTTT. Translated, it gives CASSATGRNTEAFF.

The V call is TRBV5-6, the J call TRBJ1-4, with unresolved D. Germline CDR1 and CDR2: SGHDT and YYEEEE. Trimming removed 4 bases from V and 3 bases from J, with 7 bases in between. The CDR3 extends over 13 amino acids. CDR3 coding DNA: TGTGCCAGCAGCGGTCGGTCTAATGAAAAACTGTTTTTT. Translating it yields CASSGRSNEKLFF.

The chain joins TRBV6-1 to TRBJ1-1; tentatively, D is TRBD1 (5 bases). Germline CDR1 and CDR2: MNHNS and SASEGT. The CDR3 contains 13 residues. The germline V and J ends were trimmed by 5 bases and 1 base, with 8 bases remaining between them. The CDR3 bases are TGTGCCAGCAGTACCGACAGGAACACTGAAGCTTTCTTT. Its translation is CASSTDRNTEAFF.

The chain is built from TRBV12-5 and TRBJ1-5; 9 nucleotides match TRBD1. V trimming: 5 bases; J trimming: 4 bases; junction bases outside the gene matches: 3. The CDR3 covers 14 residues. Per germline, CDR1 LGHNT and CDR2 FRNRAP. CDR3 DNA sequence: TGTGCTAGTGGTCCCGGGACAGGGAATCAGCCCCAGCATTTT. This translates into CASGPGTGNQPQHF.

This chain uses TRBV7-8 with TRBJ1-2; tentative D call: TRBD1 (6 bases). CDR1 and CDR2 (germline): SGHVS, FQNEAQ. V lost 1 base, J lost 2 bases, and 11 bases lay in between. The CDR3 is 15 amino acids. CDR3 in DNA: TGTGCCAGCAGCTTAGGCGGACAGCAAAACTATGGCTACACCTTC. The encoded protein is CASSLGGQQNYGYTF.

The CDR3 here is CASSFPGQRNNQPQHF. The CDR3 DNA reads as TGTGCCAGCAGCTTCCCCGGACAGAGAAACAATCAGCCCCAGCATTTT. This chain connects TRBV5-6 to TRBJ1-5; D might be TRBD1 (6 bases). V shed 2 bases and J shed 3 bases, with 15 bases lying between them. This CDR3 comprises 16 residues. CDR1 SGHDT and CDR2 YYEEEE come from the germline V gene. The full variable domain, its missing parts supplied by reference TRBV5-6 and TRBJ1-5, is DAGVTQSPTHLIKTRGQQVTLRCSPKSGHDTVSWYQQALGQGPQFIFQYYEEEERQRGNFPDRFSGHQFPNYSSELNVNALLLGDSALYLCASSFPGQRNNQPQHFGDGTRLSIL.

The CDR3 DNA follows: TGTGCCAGCTCATCACTGACAGGTGCACTCTCTGGAAACACCATATATTTT. This gives the protein CASSSLTGALSGNTIYF. The chain joins TRBV18 to TRBJ1-3; D may be TRBD1 (6 bases). Germline V lookup: CDR1 KGHSH, CDR2 LQKENI. Trimming left V 5 bases short and J 0 bases short, with 17 bases between. This CDR3 contains 17 residues.

This chain connects TRBV19 to TRBJ1-2; 7 bases map to TRBD1. With 4 bases clipped from V and 6 bases from J, the junction kept 14 bases outside the gene matches. Germline V CDR1 and CDR2: LNHDA, SQIVND (reference sequence). This CDR3 is 16 amino acids long. The CDR3 region is CASSTKPGGSFNGYTF. CDR3 DNA: TGTGCCAGTAGTACCAAGCCAGGGGGAAGTTTCAATGGCTACACCTTC.

This chain joins TRBV9 and TRBJ1-2; D remains unclear. The V gene lost 1 base and the J gene lost 8 bases, with 15 bases spanning the gap. The CDR3 contains 14 residues. CDR1 is SGDLS, CDR2 YYNGEE, per germline. The CDR3 DNA is TGTGCCAGCAGCGTAAGTGGAGGGAGACGGGGCTACACCTTC. Protein: CASSVSGGRRGYTF.

The J gene is TRBJ1-2, the V gene TRBV2; 9 bases agree with TRBD1. This CDR3 is built from 15 residues. Germline assignment: CDR1 SNHLY and CDR2 FYNNEI. The junction had 5 bases not matched to a gene; V was cut back by 6 bases and J by 0 bases. The CDR3 region is CASRTGGDSNYGYTF. For the CDR3, the DNA is TGTGCCAGCAGGACAGGGGGGGACTCTAACTATGGCTACACCTTC. The complete variable domain, with remaining parts taken from reference TRBV2 and TRBJ1-2, reads EPEVTQTPSHQVTQMGQEVILRCVPISNHLYFYWYRQILGQKVEFLVSFYNNEISEKSEIFDDQFSVERPDGSNFTLKIRSTKLEDSAMYFCASRTGGDSNYGYTFGSGTRLTVV.

The V call is TRBV19, the J call TRBJ1-5, with D maybe TRBD1 (6 bases). The V end was cut by 2 bases, the J end by 1 base, with 9 bases between. Germline V lookup: CDR1 LNHDA, CDR2 SQIVND (reference sequence). The CDR3 is 15 amino acids. In DNA, the CDR3 is TGTGCCAGTAGTATACGGACAGTGAGCAATCAGCCCCAGCATTTT. Translation gives CASSIRTVSNQPQHF.

This clone came up once. V is TRBV11-1 and J is TRBJ2-7; 10 nucleotides line up with TRBD1. Germline CDR1 reads SGHAT; CDR2 reads FQDESV (reference sequence). This CDR3 has 15 residues. The trim removed 5 bases at V and 2 bases at J, leaving 6 bases unmatched. CDR3 sequence reads: CASSERGQGAYEQYF. The CDR3, as DNA: TGTGCCAGCAGCGAGAGAGGACAGGGGGCCTACGAGCAGTACTTC.

The chain is built from TRBV5-1 and TRBJ2-5; a weak D match, TRBD1 (5 bases). V was clipped by 4 bases and J by 0 bases, with 13 bases between them. This CDR3 spans 15 amino acids. Germline values: CDR1 SGHRS, CDR2 YFSETQ. CDR3 nucleotide sequence: TGCGCCAGCAGCCCCCGACAGAACTACCAAGAGACCCAGTACTTC. Its translation: CASSPRQNYQETQYF.

CDR3 sequence (DNA): TGTGCCAGCAGTCTAGGACAGGGGGAGGGAGAGACCCAGTACTTC. Amino acids: CASSLGQGEGETQYF. The chain has TRBV27 and TRBJ2-5; TRBD1 agrees at 10 bases. CDR3 size: 15 residues. Per germline, CDR1 MNHEY and CDR2 SMNVEV (reference sequence). Trimming took 5 bases from V and 4 from J; bases not matched to a gene: 7.

The chain combines TRBV5-1 with TRBJ1-2, with a weak D call TRBD1 (6 bases). This CDR3 has 14 residues. V dropped 5 bases and J dropped 2 bases, with 13 bases sitting between them. Germline values: CDR1 SGHRS, CDR2 YFSETQ. The chain's CDR3 is CASSRQDGNYGYTF. CDR3 coding DNA: TGCGCCAGCAGTCGACAGGATGGGAACTATGGCTACACCTTC. Filled out from reference TRBV5-1 and TRBJ1-2, the complete variable domain reads KAGVTQTPRYLIKTRGQQVTLSCSPISGHRSVSWYQQTPGQGLQFLFEYFSETQRNKGNFPGRFSGRQFSNSRSEMNVSTLELGDSALYLCASSRQDGNYGYTFGSGTRLTVV.

The chain couples TRBV5-1 to TRBJ1-3; D may be TRBD1 (5 bases). The CDR3 sequence is 13 residues long. V lost 9 bases and J lost 0, with 10 bases in between. CDR1 is SGHRS and CDR2 is YFSETQ in the germline V gene. The CDR3 DNA is TGCGCCACCTCGGACAACTCTGGAAACACCATATATTTT. Protein sequence: CATSDNSGNTIYF.

The genes are TRBV11-3 and TRBJ1-2; TRBD1 aligns across 9 bases. The CDR3 is made up of 15 amino acids. Germline V gene lookup returns CDR1 SGHNT and CDR2 YENEEA. V was pared by 4 bases and J by 2 bases, with 5 bases of the junction left unmatched. The CDR3 region is CASSSGQGGNYGYTF. CDR3 bases: TGTGCCAGCAGCTCGGGACAGGGTGGGAACTATGGCTACACCTTC.